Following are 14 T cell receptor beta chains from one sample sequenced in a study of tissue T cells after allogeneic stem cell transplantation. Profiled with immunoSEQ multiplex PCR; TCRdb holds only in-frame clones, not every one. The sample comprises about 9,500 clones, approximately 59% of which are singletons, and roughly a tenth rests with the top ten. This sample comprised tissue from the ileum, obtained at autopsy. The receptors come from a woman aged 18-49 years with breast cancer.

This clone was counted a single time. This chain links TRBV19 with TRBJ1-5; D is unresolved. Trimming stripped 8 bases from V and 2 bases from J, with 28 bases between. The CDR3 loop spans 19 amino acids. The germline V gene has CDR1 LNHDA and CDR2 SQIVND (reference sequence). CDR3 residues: CASPLTVNSMGRRNQPQHF. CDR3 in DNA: TGTGCCAGTCCTCTCACCGTGAACAGCATGGGGAGGCGCAATCAGCCCCAGCATTTT. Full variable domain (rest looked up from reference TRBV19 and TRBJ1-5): DGGITQSPKYLFRKEGQNVTLSCEQNLNHDAMYWYRQDPGQGLRLIYYSQIVNDFQKGDIAEGYSVSREKKESFPLTVTSAQKNPTAFYLCASPLTVNSMGRRNQPQHFGDGTRLSIL.

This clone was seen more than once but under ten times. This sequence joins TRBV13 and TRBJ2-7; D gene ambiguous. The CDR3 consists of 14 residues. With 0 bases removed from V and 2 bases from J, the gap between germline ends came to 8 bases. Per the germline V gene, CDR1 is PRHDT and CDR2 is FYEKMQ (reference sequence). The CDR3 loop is CASSLGPSTYEQYF. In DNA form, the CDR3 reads TGTGCCAGCAGCTTAGGCCCCTCAACCTACGAGCAGTACTTC. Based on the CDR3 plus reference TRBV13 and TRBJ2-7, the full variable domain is AAGVIQSPRHLIKEKRETATLKCYPIPRHDTVYWYQQGPGQDPQFLISFYEKMQSDKGSIPDRFSAQQFSDYHSELNMSSLELGDSALYFCASSLGPSTYEQYFGPGTRLTVT.

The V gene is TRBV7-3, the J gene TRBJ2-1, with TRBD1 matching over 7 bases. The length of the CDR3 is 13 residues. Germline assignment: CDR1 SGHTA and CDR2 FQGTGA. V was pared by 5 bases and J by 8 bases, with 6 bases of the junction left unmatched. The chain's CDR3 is CASSADRDDEQFF. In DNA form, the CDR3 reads TGTGCCAGCAGCGCCGACAGGGATGATGAGCAGTTCTTC.

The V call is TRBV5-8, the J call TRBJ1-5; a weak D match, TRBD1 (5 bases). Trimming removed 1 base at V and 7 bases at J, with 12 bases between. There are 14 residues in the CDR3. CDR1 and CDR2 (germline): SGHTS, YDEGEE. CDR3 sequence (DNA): TGTGCCAGCAGCTTGAGGTTGGGGGACCAGCCCCAGCATTTT. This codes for CASSLRLGDQPQHF. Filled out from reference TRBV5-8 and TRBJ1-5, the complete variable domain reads EAGVTQSPTHLIKTRGQQATLRCSPISGHTSVYWYQQALGLGLQFLLWYDEGEERNRGNFPPRFSGRQFPNYSSELNVNALELEDSALYLCASSLRLGDQPQHFGDGTRLSIL.

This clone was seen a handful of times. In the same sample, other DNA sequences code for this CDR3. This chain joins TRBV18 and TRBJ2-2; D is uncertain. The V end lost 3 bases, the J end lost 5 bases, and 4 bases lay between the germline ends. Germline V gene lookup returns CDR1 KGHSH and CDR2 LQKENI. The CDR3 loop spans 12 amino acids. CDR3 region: CASSPRTGELFF. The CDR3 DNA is TGTGCCAGCTCACCGCGGACCGGGGAGCTGTTTTTT.

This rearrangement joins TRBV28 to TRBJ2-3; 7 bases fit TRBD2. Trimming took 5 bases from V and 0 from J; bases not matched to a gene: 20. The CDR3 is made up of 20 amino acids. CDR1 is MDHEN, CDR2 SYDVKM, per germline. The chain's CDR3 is CASSPPRIALAVFSTDTQYF. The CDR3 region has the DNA TGTGCCAGCAGTCCCCCCCGAATCGCGCTAGCGGTTTTTAGCACAGATACGCAGTATTTT.

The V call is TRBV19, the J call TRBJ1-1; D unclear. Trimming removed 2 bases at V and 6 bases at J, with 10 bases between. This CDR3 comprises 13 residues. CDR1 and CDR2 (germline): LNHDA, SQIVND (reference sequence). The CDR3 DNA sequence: TGTGCCAGTAGTATACAGTACAACGCTGAAGCTTTCTTT. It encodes CASSIQYNAEAFF.

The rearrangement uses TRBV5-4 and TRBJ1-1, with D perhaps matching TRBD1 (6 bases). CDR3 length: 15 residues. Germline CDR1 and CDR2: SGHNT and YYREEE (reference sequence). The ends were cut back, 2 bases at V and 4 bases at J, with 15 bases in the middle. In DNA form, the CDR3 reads TGTGCCAGCAGCTTCAACCGAGGGGGGGTCACTGAAGCTTTCTTT. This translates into CASSFNRGGVTEAFF.

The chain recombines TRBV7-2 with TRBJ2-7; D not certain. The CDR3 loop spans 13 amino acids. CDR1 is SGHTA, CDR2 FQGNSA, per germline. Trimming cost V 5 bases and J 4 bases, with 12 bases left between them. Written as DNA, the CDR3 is TGTGCCAGCAGCGTTACTTGGGGTTACGAGCAGTACTTC. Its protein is CASSVTWGYEQYF.

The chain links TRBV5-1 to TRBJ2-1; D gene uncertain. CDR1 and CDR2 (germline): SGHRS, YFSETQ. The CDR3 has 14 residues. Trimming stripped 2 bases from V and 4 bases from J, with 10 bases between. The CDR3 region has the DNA TGCGCCAGCAGCTTTGGCGCCCCTTACAATGAGCAGTTCTTC. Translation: CASSFGAPYNEQFF.

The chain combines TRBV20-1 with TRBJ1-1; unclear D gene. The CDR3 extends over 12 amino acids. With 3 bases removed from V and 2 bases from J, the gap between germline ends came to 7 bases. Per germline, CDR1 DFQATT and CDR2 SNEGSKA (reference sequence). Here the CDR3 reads CSASLRNTEAFF. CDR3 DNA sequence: TGCAGTGCTAGTCTGCGCAACACTGAAGCTTTCTTT.

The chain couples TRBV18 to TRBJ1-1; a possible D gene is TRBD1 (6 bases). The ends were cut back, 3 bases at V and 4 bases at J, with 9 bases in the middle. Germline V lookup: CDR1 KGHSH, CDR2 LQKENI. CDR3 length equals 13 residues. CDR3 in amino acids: CASSPEGGTEAFF. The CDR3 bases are TGTGCCAGCTCACCGGAAGGGGGCACTGAAGCTTTCTTT. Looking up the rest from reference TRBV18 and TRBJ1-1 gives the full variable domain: NAGVMQNPRHLVRRRGQEARLRCSPMKGHSHVYWYRQLPEEGLKFMVYLQKENIIDESGMPKERFSAEFPKEGPSILRIQQVVRGDSAAYFCASSPEGGTEAFFGQGTRLTVV.

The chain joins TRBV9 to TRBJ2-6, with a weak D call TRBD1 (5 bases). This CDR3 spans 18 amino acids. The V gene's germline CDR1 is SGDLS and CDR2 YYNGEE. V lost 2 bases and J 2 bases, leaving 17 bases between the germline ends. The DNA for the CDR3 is TGTGCCAGCAGCGTCCCCTTCCACAGGTCGACTGGGGCCAACGTCCTGACTTTC. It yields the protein CASSVPFHRSTGANVLTF.

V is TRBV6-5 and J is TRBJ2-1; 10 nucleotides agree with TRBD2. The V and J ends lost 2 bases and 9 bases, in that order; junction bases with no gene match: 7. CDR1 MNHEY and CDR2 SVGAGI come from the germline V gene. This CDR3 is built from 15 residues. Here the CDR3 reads CASSYRASGGGEQFF. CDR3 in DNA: TGTGCCAGCAGTTACCGGGCTAGCGGGGGCGGTGAGCAGTTCTTC.